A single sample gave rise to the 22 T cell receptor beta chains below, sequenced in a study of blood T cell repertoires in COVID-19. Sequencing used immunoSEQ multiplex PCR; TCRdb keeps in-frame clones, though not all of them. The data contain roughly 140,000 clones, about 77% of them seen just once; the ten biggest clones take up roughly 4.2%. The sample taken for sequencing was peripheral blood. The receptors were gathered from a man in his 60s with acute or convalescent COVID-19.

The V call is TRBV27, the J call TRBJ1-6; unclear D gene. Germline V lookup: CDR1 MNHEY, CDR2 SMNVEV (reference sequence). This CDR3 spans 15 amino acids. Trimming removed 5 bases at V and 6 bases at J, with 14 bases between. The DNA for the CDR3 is TGTGCCAGCAGTCAAACCCGGGGTGGTAATTCACCCCTCCACTTT. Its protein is CASSQTRGGNSPLHF.

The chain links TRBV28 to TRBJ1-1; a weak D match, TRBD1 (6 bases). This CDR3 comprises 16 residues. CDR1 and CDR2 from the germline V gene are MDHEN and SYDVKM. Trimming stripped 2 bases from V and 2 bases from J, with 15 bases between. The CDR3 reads CASSLDSGQRNTEAFF. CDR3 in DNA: TGTGCCAGCAGTTTAGATTCGGGACAACGCAACACTGAAGCTTTCTTT.

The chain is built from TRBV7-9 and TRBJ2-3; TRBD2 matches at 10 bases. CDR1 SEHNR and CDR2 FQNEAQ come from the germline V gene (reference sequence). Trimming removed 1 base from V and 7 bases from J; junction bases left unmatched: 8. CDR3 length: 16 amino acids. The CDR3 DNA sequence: TGTGCCAGCAGCTTAGGGACTAGCGGACCCACGAATACGCAGTATTTT. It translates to CASSLGTSGPTNTQYF.

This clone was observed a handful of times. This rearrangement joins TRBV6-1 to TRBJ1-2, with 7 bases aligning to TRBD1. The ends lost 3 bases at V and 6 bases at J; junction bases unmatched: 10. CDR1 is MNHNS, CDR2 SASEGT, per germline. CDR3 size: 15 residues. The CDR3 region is CASSDMSRGKNGYTF. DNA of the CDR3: TGTGCCAGCAGTGACATGAGCAGGGGGAAAAATGGCTACACCTTC.

The CDR3 protein is CASSEALRRDEKLFF. Written as DNA, the CDR3 is TGTGCCAGCAGTGAAGCGCTAAGGAGGGATGAAAAACTGTTTTTT. V is TRBV6-1 and J is TRBJ1-4; D gene ambiguous. Per the germline V gene, CDR1 is MNHNS and CDR2 is SASEGT. Trimming shortened V by 0 bases and J by 6 bases, and 11 bases separated the two germline ends. CDR3 length: 15 residues.

CDR3 nucleotide sequence: TGTGCCAGTAGTATAGGTGGTAGCGGGAACCAAGAGACCCAGTACTTC. This gives the protein CASSIGGSGNQETQYF. The chain couples TRBV19 to TRBJ2-5; TRBD2 aligns across 8 bases. Unmatched junction bases numbered 4, after V lost 1 base and J lost 0 bases. Per the germline V gene, CDR1 is LNHDA and CDR2 is SQIVND (reference sequence). The CDR3 is made up of 16 amino acids.

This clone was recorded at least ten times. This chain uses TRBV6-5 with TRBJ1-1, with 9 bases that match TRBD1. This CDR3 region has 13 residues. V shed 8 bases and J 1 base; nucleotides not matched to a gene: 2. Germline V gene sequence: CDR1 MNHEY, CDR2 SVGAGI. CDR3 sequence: CASRDRENTEAFF. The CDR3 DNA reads TGTGCCAGCCGGGACAGGGAGAACACTGAAGCTTTCTTT.

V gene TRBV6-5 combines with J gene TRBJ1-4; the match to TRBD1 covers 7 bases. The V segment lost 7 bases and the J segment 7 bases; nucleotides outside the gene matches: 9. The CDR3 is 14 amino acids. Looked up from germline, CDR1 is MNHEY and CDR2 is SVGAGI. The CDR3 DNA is TGTGCCAGCACCTCCCGACAGGGCAGTGAAAAACTGTTTTTT. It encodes CASTSRQGSEKLFF.

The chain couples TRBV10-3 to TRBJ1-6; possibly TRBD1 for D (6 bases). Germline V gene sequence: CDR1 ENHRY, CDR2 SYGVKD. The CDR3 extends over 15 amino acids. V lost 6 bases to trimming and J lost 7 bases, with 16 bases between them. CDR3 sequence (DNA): TGTGCCATCAGCGACCAGGGAAGGGGGAATTCACCCCTCCACTTT. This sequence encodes CAISDQGRGNSPLHF.

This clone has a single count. For the CDR3, the DNA is TGCGCCAGCAGCCGGGGAAGGGAGAGGGATGAGCAGTTCTTC. Translating it yields CASSRGRERDEQFF. The rearrangement joins TRBV4-1 to TRBJ2-1, with D perhaps matching TRBD2 (5 bases). This CDR3 comprises 14 residues. Trimming took 4 bases from V and 8 from J, leaving 15 bases between them. Per the germline V gene, CDR1 is MGHRA and CDR2 is YSYEKL.

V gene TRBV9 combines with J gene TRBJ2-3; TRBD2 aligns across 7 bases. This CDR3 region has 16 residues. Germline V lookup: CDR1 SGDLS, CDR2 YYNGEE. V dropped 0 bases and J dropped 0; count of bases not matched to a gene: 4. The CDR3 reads CASSVVGGASTDTQYF. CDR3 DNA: TGTGCCAGCAGCGTAGTGGGAGGGGCGAGCACAGATACGCAGTATTTT.

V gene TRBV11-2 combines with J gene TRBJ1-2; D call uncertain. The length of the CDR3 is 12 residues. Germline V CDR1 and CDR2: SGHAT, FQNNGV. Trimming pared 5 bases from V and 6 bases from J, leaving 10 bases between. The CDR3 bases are TGTGCCAGCAGCGCCTTCGGGGATGGCTACACCTTC. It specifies CASSAFGDGYTF.

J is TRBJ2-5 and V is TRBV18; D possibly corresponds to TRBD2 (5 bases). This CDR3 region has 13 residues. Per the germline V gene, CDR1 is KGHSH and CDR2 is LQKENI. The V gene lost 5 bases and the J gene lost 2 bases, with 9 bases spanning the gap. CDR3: CASSGLDQETQYF. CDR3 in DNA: TGTGCCAGCTCAGGACTGGATCAAGAGACCCAGTACTTC.

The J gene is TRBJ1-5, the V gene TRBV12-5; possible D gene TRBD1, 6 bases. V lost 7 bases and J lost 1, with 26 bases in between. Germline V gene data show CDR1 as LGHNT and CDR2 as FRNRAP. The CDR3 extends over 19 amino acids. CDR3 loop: CASDFPRDTPGRSNQPQHF. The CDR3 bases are TGTGCTAGTGATTTCCCCCGGGACACCCCAGGAAGGAGCAATCAGCCCCAGCATTTT.

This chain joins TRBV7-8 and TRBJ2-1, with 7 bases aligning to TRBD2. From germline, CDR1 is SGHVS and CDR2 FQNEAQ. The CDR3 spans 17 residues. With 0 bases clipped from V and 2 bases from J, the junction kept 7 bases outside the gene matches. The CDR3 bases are TGTGCCAGCAGCTTAGCGCTAATGAGCGGGACCTACAATGAGCAGTTCTTC. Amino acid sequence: CASSLALMSGTYNEQFF.

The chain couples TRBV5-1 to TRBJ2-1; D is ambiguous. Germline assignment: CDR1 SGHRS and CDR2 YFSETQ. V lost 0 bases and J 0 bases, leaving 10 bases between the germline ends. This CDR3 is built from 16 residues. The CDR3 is CASSLAAVSSYNEQFF. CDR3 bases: TGCGCCAGCAGCTTGGCCGCGGTAAGCTCCTACAATGAGCAGTTCTTC.

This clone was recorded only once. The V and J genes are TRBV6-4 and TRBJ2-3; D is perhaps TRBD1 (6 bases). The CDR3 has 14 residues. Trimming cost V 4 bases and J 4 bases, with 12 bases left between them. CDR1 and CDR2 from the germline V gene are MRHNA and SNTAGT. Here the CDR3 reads CASSALKGADTQYF. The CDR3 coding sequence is TGTGCCAGCAGTGCGTTAAAGGGGGCAGATACGCAGTATTTT.

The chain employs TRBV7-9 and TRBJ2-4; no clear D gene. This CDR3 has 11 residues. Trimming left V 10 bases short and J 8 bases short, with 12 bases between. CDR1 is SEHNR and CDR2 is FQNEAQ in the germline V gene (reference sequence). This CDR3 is CAIESRDIQYF. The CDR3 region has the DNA TGTGCCATCGAGAGTCGGGACATTCAGTACTTC.

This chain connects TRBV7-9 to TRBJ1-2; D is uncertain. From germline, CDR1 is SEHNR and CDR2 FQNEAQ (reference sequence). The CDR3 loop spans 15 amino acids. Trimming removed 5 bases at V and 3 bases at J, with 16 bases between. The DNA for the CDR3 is TGTGCCAGCAGCCCCCAGGCCAGAACGGACTATGGCTACACCTTC. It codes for CASSPQARTDYGYTF.

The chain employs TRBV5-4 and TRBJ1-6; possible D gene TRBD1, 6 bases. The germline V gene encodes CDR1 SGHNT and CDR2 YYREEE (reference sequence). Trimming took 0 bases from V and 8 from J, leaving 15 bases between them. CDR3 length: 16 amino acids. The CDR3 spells CASSLVSAEGDSPLHF. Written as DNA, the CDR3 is TGTGCCAGCAGCTTGGTATCTGCCGAGGGGGATTCACCCCTCCACTTT.

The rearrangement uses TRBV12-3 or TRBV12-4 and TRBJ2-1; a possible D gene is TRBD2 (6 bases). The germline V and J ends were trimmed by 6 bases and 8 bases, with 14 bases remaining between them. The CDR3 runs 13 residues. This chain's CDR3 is CASRQGRLDEQFF. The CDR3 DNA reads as TGTGCCAGCAGACAAGGGAGGTTGGATGAGCAGTTCTTC.

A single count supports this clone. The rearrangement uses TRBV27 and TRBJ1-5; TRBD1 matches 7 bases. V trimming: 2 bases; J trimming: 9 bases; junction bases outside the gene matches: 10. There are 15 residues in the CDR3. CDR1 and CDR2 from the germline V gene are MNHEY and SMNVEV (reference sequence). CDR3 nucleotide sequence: TGTGCCAGCAGTTTAGGGACAGCCTCCGGGTGGCCCCAGCATTTT. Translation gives CASSLGTASGWPQHF.